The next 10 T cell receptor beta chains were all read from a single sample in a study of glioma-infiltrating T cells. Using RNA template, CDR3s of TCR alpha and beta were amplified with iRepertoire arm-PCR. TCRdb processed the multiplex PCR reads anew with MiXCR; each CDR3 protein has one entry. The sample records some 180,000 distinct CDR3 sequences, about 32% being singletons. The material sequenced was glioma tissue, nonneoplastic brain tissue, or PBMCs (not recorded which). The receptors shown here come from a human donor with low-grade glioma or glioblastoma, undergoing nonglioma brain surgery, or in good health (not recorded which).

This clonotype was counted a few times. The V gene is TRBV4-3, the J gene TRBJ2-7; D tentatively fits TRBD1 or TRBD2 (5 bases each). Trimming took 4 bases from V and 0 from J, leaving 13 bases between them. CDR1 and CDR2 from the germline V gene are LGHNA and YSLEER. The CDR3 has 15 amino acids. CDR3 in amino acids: CASSPDWGSSYEQYF. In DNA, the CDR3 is TGCGCCAGCAGCCCAGATTGGGGGAGCTCCTACGAGCAGTACTTC.

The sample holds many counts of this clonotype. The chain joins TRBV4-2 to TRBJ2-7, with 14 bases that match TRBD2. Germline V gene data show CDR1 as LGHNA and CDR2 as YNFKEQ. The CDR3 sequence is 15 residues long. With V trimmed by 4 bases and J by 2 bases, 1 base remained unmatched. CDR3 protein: CASSPGLAGAYEQYF. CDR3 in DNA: TGTGCCAGCAGCCCGGGACTAGCGGGAGCCTACGAGCAGTACTTC.

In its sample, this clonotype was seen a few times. The CDR3 protein is CASSQFTKNYGYTF. The CDR3 region has the DNA TGTGCCAGCAGCCAATTTACAAAAAACTATGGCTACACCTTC. The rearrangement uses TRBV7-8 and TRBJ1-2; D call uncertain. This CDR3 has 14 amino acids. Trimming took off 5 bases at V and 2 bases at J, with 12 bases between the two ends. The germline V gene has CDR1 SGHVS and CDR2 FQNEAQ.

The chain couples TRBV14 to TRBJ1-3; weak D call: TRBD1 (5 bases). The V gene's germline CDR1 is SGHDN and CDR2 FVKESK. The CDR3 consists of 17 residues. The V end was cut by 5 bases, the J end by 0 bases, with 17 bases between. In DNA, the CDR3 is TGTGCCAGCAGCAAGGAATACAGGATGATCTCTGGAAACACCATATATTTT. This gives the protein CASSKEYRMISGNTIYF.

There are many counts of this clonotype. The CDR3 loop is CASSYGGVGMNTEAFF. The CDR3 DNA reads as TGTGCCAGCAGTTACGGGGGCGTGGGGATGAACACTGAAGCTTTCTTT. V is TRBV6-6 and J is TRBJ1-1; weak D call: TRBD1 (6 bases). From germline, CDR1 is MNHNY and CDR2 SVGAGI (reference sequence). Trimming removed 2 bases at V and 0 bases at J, with 13 bases between. The CDR3 has 16 residues.

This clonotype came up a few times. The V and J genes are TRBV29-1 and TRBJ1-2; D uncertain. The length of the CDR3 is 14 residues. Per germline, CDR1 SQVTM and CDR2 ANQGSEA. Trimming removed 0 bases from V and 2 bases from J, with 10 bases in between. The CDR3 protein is CSVEDRPENYGYTF. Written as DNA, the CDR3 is TGCAGCGTTGAAGACAGGCCGGAAAACTATGGCTACACCTTC.

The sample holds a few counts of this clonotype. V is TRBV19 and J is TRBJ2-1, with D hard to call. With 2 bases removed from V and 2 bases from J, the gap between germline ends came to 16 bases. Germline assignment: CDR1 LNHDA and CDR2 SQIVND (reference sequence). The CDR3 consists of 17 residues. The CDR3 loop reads CASSISPAGATYNEQFF. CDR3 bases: TGTGCCAGTAGTATATCTCCTGCAGGAGCCACCTACAATGAGCAGTTCTTC.

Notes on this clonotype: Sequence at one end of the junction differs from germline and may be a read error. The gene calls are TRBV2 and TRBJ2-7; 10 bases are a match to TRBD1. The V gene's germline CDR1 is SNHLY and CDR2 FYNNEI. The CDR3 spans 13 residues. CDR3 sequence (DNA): TGTGCCAGCAGCCGGGACAGGGGCCACGAGCAGTGCTTC. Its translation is CASSRDRGHEQCF.

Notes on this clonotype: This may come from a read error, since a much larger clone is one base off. The CDR3 here is CASSQAFQGLADQETKYF. CDR3 in DNA: TGTGCCAGCAGCCAAGCTTTTCAGGGACTAGCGGATCAAGAGACCAAGTACTTC. The chain is built from TRBV7-2 and TRBJ2-5, with 11 bases that match TRBD2. There are 18 residues in the CDR3. CDR1 is SGHTA and CDR2 is FQGNSA in the germline V gene.

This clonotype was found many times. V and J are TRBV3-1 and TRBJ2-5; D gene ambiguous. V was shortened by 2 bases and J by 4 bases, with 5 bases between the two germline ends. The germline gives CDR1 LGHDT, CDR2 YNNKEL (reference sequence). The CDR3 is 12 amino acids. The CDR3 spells CASSQYSETQYF. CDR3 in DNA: TGTGCCAGCAGCCAATATTCAGAGACCCAGTACTTC.